One and the same sample provided the 16 T cell receptor beta chains below, sequenced in a study of OX40 agonist ivuxolimab in advanced cancers. Produced via immunoSEQ multiplex PCR; TCRdb's table is partial and in-frame only. The table has tens of thousands of clones, about four fifths seen once; the top ten hold roughly 8%. The material was CD4+ or CD8+ T cells sorted from blood, obtained in a trial of the OX40 agonist ivuxolimab. The receptors were sampled from an adult with an advanced solid tumor such as melanoma, head and neck, liver or kidney cancer.

This chain links TRBV27 with TRBJ2-3, with TRBD1 identical over 10 bases. The V segment lost 5 bases and the J segment 2 bases; nucleotides outside the gene matches: 4. Germline V gives CDR1 MNHEY, CDR2 SMNVEV (reference sequence). The CDR3 extends over 15 amino acids. CDR3 in DNA: TGTGCCAGCAGTAGGACAGGGGGGGACACAGATACGCAGTATTTT. Translating it yields CASSRTGGDTDTQYF.

The chain carries TRBV7-8 and TRBJ1-5; 7 bases are a match to TRBD1. Trimming at V came to 7 bases and at J to 7 bases, leaving 7 bases not matched to a gene. The CDR3 runs to 13 residues. Germline values: CDR1 SGHVS, CDR2 FQNEAQ. This CDR3 reads CASTEGAGQPQHF. The CDR3 region has the DNA TGTGCCAGCACCGAGGGGGCTGGGCAGCCCCAGCATTTT.

This chain joins TRBV7-2 and TRBJ2-5; D is unclear. Germline V CDR1 and CDR2: SGHTA, FQGNSA. Trimming took off 2 bases at V and 4 bases at J, with 2 bases between the two ends. The CDR3 has 11 amino acids. CDR3 DNA: TGTGCCAGCAGCTTAATAGAGACCCAGTACTTC. It codes for CASSLIETQYF. Variable domain in full (rest from reference TRBV7-2 and TRBJ2-5): GAGVSQSPSNKVTEKGKDVELRCDPISGHTALYWYRQSLGQGLEFLIYFQGNSAPDKSGLPSDRFSAERTGGSVSTLTIQRTQQEDSAVYLCASSLIETQYFGPGTRLLVL.

The chain uses TRBV18 and TRBJ1-1; unclear D gene. Trimming removed 3 bases at V and 3 bases at J, with 14 bases between. CDR1 and CDR2 from the germline V gene are KGHSH and LQKENI. This CDR3 comprises 15 residues. CDR3 in amino acids: CASSPPDGRDTEAFF. CDR3 coding DNA: TGTGCCAGCTCACCCCCTGACGGGCGGGACACTGAAGCTTTCTTT.

The CDR3 DNA reads TGTGCCAGCAGTCGCGGACTAGCGGGCCGCCAAGAGACCCAGTACTTC. This codes for CASSRGLAGRQETQYF. This chain connects TRBV2 to TRBJ2-5, with 11 nucleotides matching TRBD2. CDR1 is SNHLY, CDR2 FYNNEI, per germline. Trimming took 5 bases from V and 1 from J; bases not matched to a gene: 6. The CDR3 is 16 amino acids.

This clone was counted between two and nine times. The CDR3 is CASSVVRGGGTDTQYF. As DNA, the CDR3 is TGTGCCAGCAGCGTAGTTCGGGGGGGCGGCACAGATACGCAGTATTTT. The chain is built from TRBV9 and TRBJ2-3; TRBD2 aligns across 8 bases. Trimming at V came to 0 bases and at J to 1 base, leaving 4 bases not matched to a gene. Germline-derived CDR1 and CDR2 are SGDLS and YYNGEE. The CDR3 loop spans 16 amino acids.

The chain carries TRBV29-1 and TRBJ2-3, with no clear D. Looked up from germline, CDR1 is SQVTM and CDR2 is ANQGSEA. The ends were cut back, 3 bases at V and 0 bases at J, with 4 bases in the middle. The CDR3 runs 12 residues. CDR3 DNA sequence: TGCAGCGTTGACAGAAGCACAGATACGCAGTATTTT. Translation gives CSVDRSTDTQYF.

The V and J genes are TRBV4-2 and TRBJ2-7; the D is unclear. Per the germline V gene, CDR1 is LGHNA and CDR2 is YNFKEQ. Deletions cut 0 bases from V and 2 bases from J, with 14 bases between. The length of the CDR3 is 16 residues. CDR3: CASSQEGYGSPYEQYF. The CDR3 DNA reads as TGTGCCAGCAGCCAAGAGGGGTACGGGTCCCCCTACGAGCAGTACTTC.

The V gene is TRBV27, the J gene TRBJ2-7; D not certain. The CDR3 has 12 residues. Germline loops: CDR1 MNHEY, CDR2 SMNVEV (reference sequence). Trimming shortened V by 3 bases and J by 4 bases, and 7 bases separated the two germline ends. The CDR3 DNA sequence: TGTGCCAGCAGTTTCGACGGATACGAGCAGTACTTC. Translation gives CASSFDGYEQYF.

V and J are TRBV28 and TRBJ1-5; no firm D call. The ends were cut back, 4 bases at V and 7 bases at J, with 8 bases in the middle. The CDR3 spans 12 residues. Per the germline V gene, CDR1 is MDHEN and CDR2 is SYDVKM. The CDR3 sequence is CASSSSEQPQHF. In DNA, the CDR3 is TGTGCCAGCAGTTCGTCCGAACAGCCCCAGCATTTT.

This chain joins TRBV30 and TRBJ1-5; no definite D call. Germline V gives CDR1 GTSNPN, CDR2 SVGIG (reference sequence). The CDR3 is 18 residues long. Deletions cut 0 bases from V and 0 bases from J, with 18 bases between. The CDR3 loop reads CAWSVGLLWGDSNQPQHF. CDR3 DNA: TGTGCCTGGAGTGTAGGGCTCCTTTGGGGTGATAGCAATCAGCCCCAGCATTTT.

The rearrangement uses TRBV15 and TRBJ2-3, with D hard to call. Germline V gives CDR1 LNHNV, CDR2 YYDKDF (reference sequence). The length of the CDR3 is 15 residues. The ends were cut back, 0 bases at V and 0 bases at J, with 7 bases in the middle. The CDR3, as DNA: TGTGCCACCAGCAGAGAATCAATTAGCACAGATACGCAGTATTTT. It translates to CATSRESISTDTQYF.

V and J are TRBV6-1 and TRBJ2-7, with D possibly being TRBD1 (6 bases). Deletions cut 3 bases from V and 4 bases from J, with 16 bases between. Germline values: CDR1 MNHNS, CDR2 SASEGT. This CDR3 spans 15 amino acids. CDR3 in amino acids: CASSDPGHLGYEQYF. In DNA, the CDR3 is TGTGCCAGCAGTGATCCGGGACACCTAGGATACGAGCAGTACTTC.

This clone was counted only a few times. The chain employs TRBV6-1 and TRBJ2-3; D perhaps matches TRBD1 (6 bases). CDR3 length equals 14 residues. Per the germline V gene, CDR1 is MNHNS and CDR2 is SASEGT. V was cut by 4 bases and J by 1 base, with 9 bases left in between. The CDR3 loop reads CASSVQGGTDTQYF. DNA of the CDR3: TGTGCCAGCAGTGTACAGGGAGGCACAGATACGCAGTATTTT.

This chain uses TRBV7-2 with TRBJ2-3, with D maybe TRBD2 (6 bases). CDR3 length equals 16 residues. Trimming removed 0 bases from V and 7 bases from J, with 17 bases in between. CDR1 is SGHTA and CDR2 is FQGNSA in the germline V gene. Here the CDR3 DNA reads TGTGCCAGCAGCTTAGCGAATTCCGGGACTGGGTATACGCAGTATTTT. Its translation is CASSLANSGTGYTQYF. The complete variable domain, with remaining parts taken from reference TRBV7-2 and TRBJ2-3, reads GAGVSQSPSNKVTEKGKDVELRCDPISGHTALYWYRQSLGQGLEFLIYFQGNSAPDKSGLPSDRFSAERTGGSVSTLTIQRTQQEDSAVYLCASSLANSGTGYTQYFGPGTRLTVL.

The V gene is TRBV5-1, the J gene TRBJ2-1; 9 positions agree with TRBD2. V lost 5 bases and J lost 0; bases outside the gene matches: 15. Per germline, CDR1 SGHRS and CDR2 YFSETQ. This CDR3 spans 19 amino acids. CDR3 loop: CASRGGGKREALSYNEQFF. Written as DNA, the CDR3 is TGCGCCAGCAGGGGAGGGGGCAAGCGGGAGGCCCTCTCCTACAATGAGCAGTTCTTC.